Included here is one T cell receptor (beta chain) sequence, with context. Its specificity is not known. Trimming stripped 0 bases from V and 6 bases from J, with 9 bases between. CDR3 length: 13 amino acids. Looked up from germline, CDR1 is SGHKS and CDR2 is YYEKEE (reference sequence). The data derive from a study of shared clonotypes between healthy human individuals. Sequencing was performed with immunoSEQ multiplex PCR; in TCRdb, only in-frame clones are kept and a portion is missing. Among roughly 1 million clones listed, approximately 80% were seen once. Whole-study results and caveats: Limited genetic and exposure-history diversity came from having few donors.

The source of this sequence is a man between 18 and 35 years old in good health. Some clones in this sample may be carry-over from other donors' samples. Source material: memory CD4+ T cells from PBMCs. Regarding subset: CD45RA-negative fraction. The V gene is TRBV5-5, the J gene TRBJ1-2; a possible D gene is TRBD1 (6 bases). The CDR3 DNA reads TGTGCCAGCAGCTTGGCGTCAGGGGATGGCTACACCTTC. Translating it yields CASSLASGDGYTF. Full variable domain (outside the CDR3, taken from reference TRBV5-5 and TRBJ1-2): DAGVTQSPTHLIKTRGQQVTLRCSPISGHKSVSWYQQVLGQGPQFIFQYYEKEERGRGNFPDRFSARQFPNYSSELNVNALLLGDSALYLCASSLASGDGYTFGSGTRLTVV.